This TCR beta chain was sequenced in a study of T cell responses to AZD1222 COVID-19 vaccine. Data came from immunoSEQ multiplex PCR; TCRdb stores just in-frame clones and leaves some out. The table has more than 150,000 clones, 85% to 95% seen once. A note on this clone: Its antigen is currently unknown.

The CDR3 sequence is 14 residues long. Trimming cost V 2 bases and J 2 bases, with 9 bases left between them. Germline CDR1 reads MNHNS; CDR2 reads SASEGT. Study-level points and caveats: Increases in Spike-specific TCR breadth and depth were seen after two AZD1222 doses. AZD1222 recipients seropositive at baseline numbered only five to seven. The donor cohort was predominantly white British with a female majority, and clonal diversity may have been underestimated. Spike was spanned by vaccine-associated CD4 TCRs, which were dominant at 160-218 and 743-854.

The J gene is TRBJ1-1, the V gene TRBV6-1, with D uncertain. Sequencing was performed on peripheral blood, taken on day 0 of AZD1222 vaccination. The sequence was obtained from an adult in good health. In DNA, the CDR3 is TGTGCCAGCAGTGAAAGGATCCTAAACACTGAAGCTTTCTTT. This encodes CASSERILNTEAFF.